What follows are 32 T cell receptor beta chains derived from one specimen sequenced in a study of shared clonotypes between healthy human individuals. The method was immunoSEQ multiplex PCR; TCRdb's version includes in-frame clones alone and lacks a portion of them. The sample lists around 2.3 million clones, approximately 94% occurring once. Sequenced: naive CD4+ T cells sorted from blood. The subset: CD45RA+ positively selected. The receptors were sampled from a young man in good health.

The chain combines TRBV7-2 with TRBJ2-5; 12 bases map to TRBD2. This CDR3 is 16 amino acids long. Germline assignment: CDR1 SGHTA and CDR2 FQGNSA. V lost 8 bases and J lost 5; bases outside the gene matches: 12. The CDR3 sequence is CASVSTSGGGRETQYF. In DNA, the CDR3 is TGTGCCAGCGTGTCGACTAGCGGGGGTGGACGCGAGACCCAGTACTTC.

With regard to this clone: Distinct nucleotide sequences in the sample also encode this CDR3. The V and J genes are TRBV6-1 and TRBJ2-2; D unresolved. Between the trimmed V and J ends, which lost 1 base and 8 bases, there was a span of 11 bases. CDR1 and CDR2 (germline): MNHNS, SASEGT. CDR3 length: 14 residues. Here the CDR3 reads CASSEVAATGELFF. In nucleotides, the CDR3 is TGTGCCAGCAGTGAAGTGGCGGCCACTGGGGAGCTGTTTTTT.

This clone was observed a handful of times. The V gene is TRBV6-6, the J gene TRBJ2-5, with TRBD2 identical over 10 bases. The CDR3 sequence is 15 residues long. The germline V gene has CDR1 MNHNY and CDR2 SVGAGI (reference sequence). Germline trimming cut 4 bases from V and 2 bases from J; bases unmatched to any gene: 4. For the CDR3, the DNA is TGTGCCAGCAGTTCCCAAGCGGGAGGGCAAGAGACCCAGTACTTC. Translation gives CASSSQAGGQETQYF.

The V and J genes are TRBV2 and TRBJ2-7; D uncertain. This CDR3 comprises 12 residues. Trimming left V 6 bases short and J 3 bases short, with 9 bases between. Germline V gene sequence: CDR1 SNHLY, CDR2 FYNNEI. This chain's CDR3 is CASRGNGYEQYF. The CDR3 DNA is TGTGCCAGCAGGGGGAATGGCTACGAGCAGTACTTC.

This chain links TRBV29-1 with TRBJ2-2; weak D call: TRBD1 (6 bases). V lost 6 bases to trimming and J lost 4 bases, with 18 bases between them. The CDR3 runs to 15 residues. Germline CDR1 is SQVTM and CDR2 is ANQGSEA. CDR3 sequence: CSVRTGYAATGELFF. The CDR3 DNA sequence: TGCAGCGTGAGAACAGGGTACGCCGCCACCGGGGAGCTGTTTTTT.

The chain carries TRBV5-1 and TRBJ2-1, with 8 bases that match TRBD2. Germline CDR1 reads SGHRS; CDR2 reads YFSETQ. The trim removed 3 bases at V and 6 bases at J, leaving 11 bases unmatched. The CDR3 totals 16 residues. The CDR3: CASSSIPAGVGNEQFF. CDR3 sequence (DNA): TGCGCCAGCAGCTCCATTCCAGCGGGAGTTGGCAATGAGCAGTTCTTC. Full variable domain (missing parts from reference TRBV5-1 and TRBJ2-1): KAGVTQTPRYLIKTRGQQVTLSCSPISGHRSVSWYQQTPGQGLQFLFEYFSETQRNKGNFPGRFSGRQFSNSRSEMNVSTLELGDSALYLCASSSIPAGVGNEQFFGPGTRLTVL.

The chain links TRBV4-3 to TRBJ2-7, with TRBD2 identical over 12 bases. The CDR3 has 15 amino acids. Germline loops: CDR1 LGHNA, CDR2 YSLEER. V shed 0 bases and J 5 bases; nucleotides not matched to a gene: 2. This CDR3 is CASSQETSGSHEQYF. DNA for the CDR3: TGCGCCAGCAGCCAAGAGACTAGCGGGAGCCACGAGCAGTACTTC.

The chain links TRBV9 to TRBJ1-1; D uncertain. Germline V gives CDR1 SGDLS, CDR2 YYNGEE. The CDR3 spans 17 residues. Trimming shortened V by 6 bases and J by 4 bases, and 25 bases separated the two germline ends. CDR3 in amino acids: CASTISGSSTLGTEAFF. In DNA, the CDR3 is TGTGCCAGCACCATCTCGGGGAGCTCGACGTTGGGCACTGAAGCTTTCTTT.

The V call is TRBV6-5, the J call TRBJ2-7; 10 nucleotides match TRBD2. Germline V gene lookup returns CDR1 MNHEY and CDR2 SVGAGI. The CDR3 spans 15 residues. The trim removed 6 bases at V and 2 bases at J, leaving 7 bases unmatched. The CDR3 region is CASSPGLAAAYEQYF. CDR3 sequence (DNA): TGTGCCAGCAGCCCCGGACTAGCGGCCGCCTACGAGCAGTACTTC.

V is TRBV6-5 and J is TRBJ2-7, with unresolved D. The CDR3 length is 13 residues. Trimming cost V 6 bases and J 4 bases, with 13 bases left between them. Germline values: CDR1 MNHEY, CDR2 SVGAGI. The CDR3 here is CASSTPNSYEQYF. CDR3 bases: TGTGCCAGCAGCACCCCTAACTCGTACGAGCAGTACTTC.

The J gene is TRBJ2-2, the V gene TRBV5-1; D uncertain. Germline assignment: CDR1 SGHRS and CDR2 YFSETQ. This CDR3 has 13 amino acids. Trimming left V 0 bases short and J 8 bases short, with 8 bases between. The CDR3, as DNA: TGCGCCAGCAGCTTGGCCGTGGCGGGGGAGCTGTTTTTT. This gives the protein CASSLAVAGELFF.

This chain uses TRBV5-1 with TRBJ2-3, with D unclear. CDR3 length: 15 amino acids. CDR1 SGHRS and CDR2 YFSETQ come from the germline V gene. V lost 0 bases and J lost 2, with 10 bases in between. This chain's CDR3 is CASSLGLVLTDTQYF. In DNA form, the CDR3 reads TGCGCCAGCAGCTTGGGCCTAGTTCTCACAGATACGCAGTATTTT.

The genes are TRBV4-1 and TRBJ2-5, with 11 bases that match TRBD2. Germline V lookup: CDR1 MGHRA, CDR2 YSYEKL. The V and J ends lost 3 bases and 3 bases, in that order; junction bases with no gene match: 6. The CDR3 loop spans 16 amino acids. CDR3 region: CASSQPGTSGEETQYF. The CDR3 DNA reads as TGCGCCAGCAGCCAGCCCGGGACTAGCGGCGAAGAGACCCAGTACTTC.

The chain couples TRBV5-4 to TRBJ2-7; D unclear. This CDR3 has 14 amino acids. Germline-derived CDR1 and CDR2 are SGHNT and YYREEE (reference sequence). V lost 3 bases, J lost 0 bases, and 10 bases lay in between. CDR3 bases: TGTGCCAGCAGCTCCTCTGTGCTCTCCTACGAGCAGTACTTC. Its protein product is CASSSSVLSYEQYF. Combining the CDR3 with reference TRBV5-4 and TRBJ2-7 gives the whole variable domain ETGVTQSPTHLIKTRGQQVTLRCSSQSGHNTVSWYQQALGQGPQFIFQYYREEENGRGNFPPRFSGLQFPNYSSELNVNALELDDSALYLCASSSSVLSYEQYFGPGTRLTVT.

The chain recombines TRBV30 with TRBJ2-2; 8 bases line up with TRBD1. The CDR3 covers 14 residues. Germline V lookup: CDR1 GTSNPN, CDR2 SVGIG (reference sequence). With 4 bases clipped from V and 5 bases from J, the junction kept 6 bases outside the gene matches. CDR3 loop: CAWTRGLVTGELFF. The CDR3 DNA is TGTGCCTGGACCAGGGGGCTCGTGACCGGGGAGCTGTTTTTT.

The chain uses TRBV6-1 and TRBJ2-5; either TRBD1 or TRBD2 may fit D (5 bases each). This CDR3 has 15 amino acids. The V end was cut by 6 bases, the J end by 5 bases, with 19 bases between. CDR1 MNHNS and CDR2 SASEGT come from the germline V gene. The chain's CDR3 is CASSAFGGFGETQYF. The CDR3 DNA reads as TGTGCCAGCAGCGCCTTTGGGGGATTCGGGGAGACCCAGTACTTC.

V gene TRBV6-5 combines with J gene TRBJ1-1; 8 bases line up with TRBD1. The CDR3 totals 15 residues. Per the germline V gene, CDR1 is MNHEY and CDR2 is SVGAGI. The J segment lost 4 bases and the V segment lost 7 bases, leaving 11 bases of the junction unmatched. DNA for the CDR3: TGTGCCAGCAAACGTGGACAGGGAAGTTTCACTGAAGCTTTCTTT. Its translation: CASKRGQGSFTEAFF.

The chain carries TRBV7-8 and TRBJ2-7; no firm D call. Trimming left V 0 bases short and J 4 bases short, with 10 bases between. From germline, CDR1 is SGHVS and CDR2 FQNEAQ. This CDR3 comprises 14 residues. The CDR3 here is CASSLAGLVYEQYF. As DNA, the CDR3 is TGTGCCAGCAGCTTAGCCGGTTTGGTATACGAGCAGTACTTC.

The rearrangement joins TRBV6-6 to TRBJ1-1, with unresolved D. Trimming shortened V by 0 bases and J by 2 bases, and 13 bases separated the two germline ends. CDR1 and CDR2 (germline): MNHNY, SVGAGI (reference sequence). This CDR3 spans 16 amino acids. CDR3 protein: CASSYSGQNSNTEAFF. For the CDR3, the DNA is TGTGCCAGCAGTTACTCGGGCCAGAACTCAAACACTGAAGCTTTCTTT.

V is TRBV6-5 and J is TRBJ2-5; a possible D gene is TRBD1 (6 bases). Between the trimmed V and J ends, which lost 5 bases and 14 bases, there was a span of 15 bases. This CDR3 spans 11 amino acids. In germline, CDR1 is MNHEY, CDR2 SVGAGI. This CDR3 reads CASSNRDIRYF. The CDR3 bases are TGTGCCAGCAGTAACCGGGACATCCGATACTTC.

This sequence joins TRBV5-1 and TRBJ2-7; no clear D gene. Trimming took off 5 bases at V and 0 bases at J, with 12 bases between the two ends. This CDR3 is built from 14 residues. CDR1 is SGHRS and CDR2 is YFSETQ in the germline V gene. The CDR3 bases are TGCGCCAGCAGTCTCCGGTCCACCTCCTACGAGCAGTACTTC. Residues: CASSLRSTSYEQYF.

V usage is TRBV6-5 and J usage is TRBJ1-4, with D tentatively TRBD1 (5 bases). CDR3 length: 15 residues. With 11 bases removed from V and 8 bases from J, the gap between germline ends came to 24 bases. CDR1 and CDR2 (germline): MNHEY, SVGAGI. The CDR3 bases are TGTGCCGCCAGCACCGGGGCCCAAGGAGACGAAAAACTGTTTTTT. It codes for CAASTGAQGDEKLFF.

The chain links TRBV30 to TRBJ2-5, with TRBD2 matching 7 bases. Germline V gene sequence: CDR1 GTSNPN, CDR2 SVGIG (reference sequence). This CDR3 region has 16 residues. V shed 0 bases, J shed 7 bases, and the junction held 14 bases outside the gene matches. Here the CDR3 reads CAWSVPNSGPLGTQYF. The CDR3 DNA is TGTGCCTGGAGTGTACCCAATAGCGGGCCTCTCGGGACCCAGTACTTC.

CDR3 DNA: TGTGCCAGCTTTAGCGGCGGGTTGTCCTACGAGCAGTACTTC. This sequence encodes CASFSGGLSYEQYF. This chain joins TRBV28 and TRBJ2-7, with D possibly matching TRBD2 (6 bases). This CDR3 is 14 amino acids long. The ends were cut back, 8 bases at V and 1 base at J, with 15 bases in the middle. The germline CDR1 and CDR2 sequences are MDHEN and SYDVKM.

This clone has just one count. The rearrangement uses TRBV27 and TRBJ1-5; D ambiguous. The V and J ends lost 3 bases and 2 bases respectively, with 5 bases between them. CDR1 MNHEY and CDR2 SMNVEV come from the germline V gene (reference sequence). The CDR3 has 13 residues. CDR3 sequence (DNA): TGTGCCAGCAGTTTTCACGGCAATCAGCCCCAGCATTTT. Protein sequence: CASSFHGNQPQHF.

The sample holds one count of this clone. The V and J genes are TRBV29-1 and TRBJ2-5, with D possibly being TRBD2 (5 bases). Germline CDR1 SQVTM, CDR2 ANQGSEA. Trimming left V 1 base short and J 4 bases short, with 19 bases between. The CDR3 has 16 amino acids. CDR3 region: CSVEVGQAALGETQYF. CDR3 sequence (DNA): TGCAGCGTTGAAGTTGGGCAAGCGGCCCTCGGAGAGACCCAGTACTTC.

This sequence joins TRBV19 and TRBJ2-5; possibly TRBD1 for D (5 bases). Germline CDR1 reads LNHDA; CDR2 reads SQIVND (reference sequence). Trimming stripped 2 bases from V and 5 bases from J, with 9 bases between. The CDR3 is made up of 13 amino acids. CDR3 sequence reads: CASSIQGRETQYF. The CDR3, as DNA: TGTGCCAGTAGTATACAGGGTCGGGAGACCCAGTACTTC.

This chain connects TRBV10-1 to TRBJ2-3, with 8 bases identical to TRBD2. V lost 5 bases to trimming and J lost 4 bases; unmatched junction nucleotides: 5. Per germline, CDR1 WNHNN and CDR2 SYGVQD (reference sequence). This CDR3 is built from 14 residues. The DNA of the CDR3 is TGCGCCAGCAGTAAGCGGGGGCCAGCAGATACGCAGTATTTT. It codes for CASSKRGPADTQYF.

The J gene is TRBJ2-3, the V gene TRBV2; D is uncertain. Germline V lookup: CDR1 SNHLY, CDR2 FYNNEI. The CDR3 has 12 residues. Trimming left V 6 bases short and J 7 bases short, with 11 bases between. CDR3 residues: CASRDLTNTQYF. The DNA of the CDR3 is TGTGCCAGCAGGGACCTAACGAATACGCAGTATTTT. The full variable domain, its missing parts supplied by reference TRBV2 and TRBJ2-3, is EPEVTQTPSHQVTQMGQEVILRCVPISNHLYFYWYRQILGQKVEFLVSFYNNEISEKSEIFDDQFSVERPDGSNFTLKIRSTKLEDSAMYFCASRDLTNTQYFGPGTRLTVL.

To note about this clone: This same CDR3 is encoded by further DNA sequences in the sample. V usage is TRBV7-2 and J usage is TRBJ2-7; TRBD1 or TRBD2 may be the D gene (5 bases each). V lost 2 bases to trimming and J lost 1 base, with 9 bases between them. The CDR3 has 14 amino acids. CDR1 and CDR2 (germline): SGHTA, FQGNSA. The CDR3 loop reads CASSLTGGSYEQYF. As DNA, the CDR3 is TGTGCCAGCAGCTTAACAGGAGGATCCTACGAGCAGTACTTC.

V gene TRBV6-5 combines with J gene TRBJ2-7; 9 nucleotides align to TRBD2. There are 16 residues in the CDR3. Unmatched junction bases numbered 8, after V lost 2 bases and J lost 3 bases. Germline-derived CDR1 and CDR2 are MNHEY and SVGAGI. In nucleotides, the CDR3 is TGTGCCAGCAGTTACCGACTAGCGGCCGCCTACTACGAGCAGTACTTC. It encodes CASSYRLAAAYYEQYF.

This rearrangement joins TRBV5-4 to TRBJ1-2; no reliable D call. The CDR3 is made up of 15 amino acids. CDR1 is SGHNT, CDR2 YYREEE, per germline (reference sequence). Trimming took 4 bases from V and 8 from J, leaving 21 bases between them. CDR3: CASSPEAALSGGYTF. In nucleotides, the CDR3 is TGTGCCAGCAGCCCTGAGGCAGCGCTAAGTGGGGGCTACACCTTC.